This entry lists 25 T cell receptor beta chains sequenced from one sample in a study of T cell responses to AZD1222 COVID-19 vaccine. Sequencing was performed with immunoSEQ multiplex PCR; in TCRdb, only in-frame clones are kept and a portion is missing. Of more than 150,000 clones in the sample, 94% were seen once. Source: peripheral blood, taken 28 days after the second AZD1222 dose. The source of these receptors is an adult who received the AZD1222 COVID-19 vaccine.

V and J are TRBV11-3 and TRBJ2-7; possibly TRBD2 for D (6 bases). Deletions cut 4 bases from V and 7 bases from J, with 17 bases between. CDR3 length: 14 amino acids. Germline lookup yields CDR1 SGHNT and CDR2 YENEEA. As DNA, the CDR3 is TGTGCCAGCAGCTCTAACGGAGGAGGGGAAGAGCAGTACTTC. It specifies CASSSNGGGEEQYF.

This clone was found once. The CDR3 DNA follows: TGTGCCAGCAGCCAACTTCTCTCTGGAAACACCATATATTTT. Its translation: CASSQLLSGNTIYF. This sequence joins TRBV14 and TRBJ1-3; no clear D. CDR1 is SGHDN, CDR2 FVKESK, per germline. The CDR3 covers 14 residues. The germline V and J ends were trimmed by 2 bases and 0 bases, with 5 bases remaining between them.

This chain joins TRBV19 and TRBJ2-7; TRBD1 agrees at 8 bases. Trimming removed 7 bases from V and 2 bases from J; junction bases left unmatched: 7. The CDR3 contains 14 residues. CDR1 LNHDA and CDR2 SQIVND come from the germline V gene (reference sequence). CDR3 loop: CASTPTGEAYEQYF. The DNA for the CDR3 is TGTGCCAGTACCCCGACAGGGGAGGCCTACGAGCAGTACTTC.

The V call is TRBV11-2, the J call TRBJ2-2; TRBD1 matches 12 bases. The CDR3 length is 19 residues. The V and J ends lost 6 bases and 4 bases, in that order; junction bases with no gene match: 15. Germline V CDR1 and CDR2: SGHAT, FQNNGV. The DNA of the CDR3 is TGTGCCAGCAGTTCAGCCCCGGGACAGGGGGCTATCGGCACCGGGGAGCTGTTTTTT. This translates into CASSSAPGQGAIGTGELFF. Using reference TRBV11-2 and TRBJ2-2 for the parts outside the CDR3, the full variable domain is EAGVAQSPRYKIIEKRQSVAFWCNPISGHATLYWYQQILGQGPKLLIQFQNNGVVDDSQLPKDRFSAERLKGVDSTLKIQPAKLEDSAVYLCASSSAPGQGAIGTGELFFGEGSRLTVL.

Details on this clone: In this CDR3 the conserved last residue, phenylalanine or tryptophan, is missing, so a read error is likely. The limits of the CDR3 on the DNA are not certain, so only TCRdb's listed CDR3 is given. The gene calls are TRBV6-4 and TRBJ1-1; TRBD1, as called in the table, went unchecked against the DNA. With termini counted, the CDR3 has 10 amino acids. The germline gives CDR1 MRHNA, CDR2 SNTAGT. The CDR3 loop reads CASKGRGEQL.

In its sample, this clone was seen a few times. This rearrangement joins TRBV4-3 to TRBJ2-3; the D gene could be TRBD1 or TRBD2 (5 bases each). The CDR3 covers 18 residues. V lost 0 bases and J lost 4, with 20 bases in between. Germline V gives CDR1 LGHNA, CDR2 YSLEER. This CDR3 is CASSQEGSLFGDPDTQYF. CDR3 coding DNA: TGCGCCAGCAGCCAAGAGGGTAGTCTATTCGGGGACCCAGATACGCAGTATTTT.

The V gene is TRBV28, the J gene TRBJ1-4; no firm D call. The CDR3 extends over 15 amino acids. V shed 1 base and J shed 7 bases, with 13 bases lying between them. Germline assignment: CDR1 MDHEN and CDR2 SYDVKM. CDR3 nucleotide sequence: TGTGCCAGCAGTTTATCGGCGGGCCCGTCTGAAAAACTGTTTTTT. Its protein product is CASSLSAGPSEKLFF.

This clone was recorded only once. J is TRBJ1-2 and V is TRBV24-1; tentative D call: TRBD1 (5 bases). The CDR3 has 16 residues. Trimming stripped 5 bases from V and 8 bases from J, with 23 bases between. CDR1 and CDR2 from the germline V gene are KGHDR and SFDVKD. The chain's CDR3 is CATSVGVSGDSGGYTF. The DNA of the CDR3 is TGTGCCACCAGTGTTGGGGTGTCGGGGGACTCAGGCGGCTACACCTTC.

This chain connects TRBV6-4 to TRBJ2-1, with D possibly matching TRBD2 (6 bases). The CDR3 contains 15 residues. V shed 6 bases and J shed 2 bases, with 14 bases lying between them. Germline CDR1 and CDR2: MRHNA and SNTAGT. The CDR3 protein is CASSDGGVPYNEQFF. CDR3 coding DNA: TGTGCCAGCAGCGACGGCGGGGTCCCCTACAATGAGCAGTTCTTC.

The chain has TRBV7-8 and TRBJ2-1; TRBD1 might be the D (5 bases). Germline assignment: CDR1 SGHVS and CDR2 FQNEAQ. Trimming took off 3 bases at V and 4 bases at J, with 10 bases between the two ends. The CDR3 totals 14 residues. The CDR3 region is CASSFQQVYNEQFF. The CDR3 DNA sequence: TGTGCCAGCAGCTTTCAACAGGTTTACAATGAGCAGTTCTTC.

DNA for the CDR3: TGTGCCAGCAGCGTAGGGACAGGGGGAGCTTTCTTT. The encoded protein is CASSVGTGGAFF. The rearrangement links TRBV9 to TRBJ1-1; 10 positions match TRBD1. The V gene's germline CDR1 is SGDLS and CDR2 YYNGEE. This CDR3 has 12 residues. V lost 0 bases and J lost 10; bases outside the gene matches: 0.

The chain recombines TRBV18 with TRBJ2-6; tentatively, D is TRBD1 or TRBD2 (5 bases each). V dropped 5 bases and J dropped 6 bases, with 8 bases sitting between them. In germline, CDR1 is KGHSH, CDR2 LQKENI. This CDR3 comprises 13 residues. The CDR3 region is CASSRGAANVLTF. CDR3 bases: TGTGCCAGCTCAAGGGGAGCGGCCAACGTCCTGACTTTC.

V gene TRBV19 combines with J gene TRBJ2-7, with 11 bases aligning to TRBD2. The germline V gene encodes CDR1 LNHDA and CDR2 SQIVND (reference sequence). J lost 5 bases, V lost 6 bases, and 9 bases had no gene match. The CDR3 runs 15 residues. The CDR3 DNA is TGTGCCAGTAGCTTATCGGGACTAGCGGCCGACGAGCAGTACTTC. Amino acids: CASSLSGLAADEQYF.

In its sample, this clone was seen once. The CDR3 nucleotides are TGTGCCAGCAGCTTAACGGGAGGGGACTACAATGAGCAGTTCTTC. Amino acid sequence: CASSLTGGDYNEQFF. The V gene is TRBV11-2, the J gene TRBJ2-1; TRBD2 matches 8 bases. The V segment lost 2 bases and the J segment 3 bases; nucleotides outside the gene matches: 3. CDR1 and CDR2 (germline): SGHAT, FQNNGV. CDR3 length: 15 residues.

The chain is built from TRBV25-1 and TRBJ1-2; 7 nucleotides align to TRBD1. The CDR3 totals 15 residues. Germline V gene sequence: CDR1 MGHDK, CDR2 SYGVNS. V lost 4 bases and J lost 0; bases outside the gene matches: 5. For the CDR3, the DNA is TGTGCCAGCAGTGCGGGACAGATAGCTAACTATGGCTACACCTTC. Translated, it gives CASSAGQIANYGYTF.

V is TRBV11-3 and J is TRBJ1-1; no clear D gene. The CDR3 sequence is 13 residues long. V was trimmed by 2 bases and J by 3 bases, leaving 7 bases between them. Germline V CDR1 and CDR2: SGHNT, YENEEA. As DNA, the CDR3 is TGTGCCAGCAGCTTAAACGGAGACACTGAAGCTTTCTTT. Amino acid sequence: CASSLNGDTEAFF.

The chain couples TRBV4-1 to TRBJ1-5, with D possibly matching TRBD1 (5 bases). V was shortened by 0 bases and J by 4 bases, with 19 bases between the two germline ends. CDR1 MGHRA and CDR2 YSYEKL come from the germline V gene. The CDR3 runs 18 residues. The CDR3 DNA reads TGCGCCAGCAGCCAAGAGGGGCAGCCCAGAAGAAGAAATCAGCCCCAGCATTTT. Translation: CASSQEGQPRRRNQPQHF.

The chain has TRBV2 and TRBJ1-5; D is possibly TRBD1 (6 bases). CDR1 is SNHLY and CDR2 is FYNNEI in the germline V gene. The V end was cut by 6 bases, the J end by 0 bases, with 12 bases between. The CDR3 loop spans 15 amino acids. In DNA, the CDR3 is TGTGCCAGCAGCGGTAGACAGGATAGCAATCAGCCCCAGCATTTT. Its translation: CASSGRQDSNQPQHF.

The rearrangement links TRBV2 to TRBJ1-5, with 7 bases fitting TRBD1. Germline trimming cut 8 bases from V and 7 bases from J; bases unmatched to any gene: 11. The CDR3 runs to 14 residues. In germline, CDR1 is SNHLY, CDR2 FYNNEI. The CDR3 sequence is CASARDREIQPQHF. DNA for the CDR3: TGTGCCAGCGCAAGAGACAGGGAGATACAGCCCCAGCATTTT.

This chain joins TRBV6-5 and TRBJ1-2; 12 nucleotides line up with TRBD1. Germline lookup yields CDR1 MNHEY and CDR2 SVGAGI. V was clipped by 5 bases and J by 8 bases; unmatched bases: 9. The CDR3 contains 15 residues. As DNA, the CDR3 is TGTGCCAGCAGTCCTTCGGGACAGGGGGCTTTAGGCTACACCTTC. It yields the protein CASSPSGQGALGYTF.

CDR3 coding DNA: TGTGCCAGCAGCTTAAGTCCCGGGATGGGCACTGAAGCTTTCTTT. Translation gives CASSLSPGMGTEAFF. The chain employs TRBV7-3 and TRBJ1-1; no reliable D call. Germline lookup yields CDR1 SGHTA and CDR2 FQGTGA. Trimming stripped 1 base from V and 4 bases from J, with 13 bases between. The CDR3 extends over 15 amino acids.

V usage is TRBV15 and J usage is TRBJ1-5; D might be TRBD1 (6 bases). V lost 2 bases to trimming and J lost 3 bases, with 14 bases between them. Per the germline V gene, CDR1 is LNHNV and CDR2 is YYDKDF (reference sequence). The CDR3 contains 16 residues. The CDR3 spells CATSRLPQGNNQPQHF. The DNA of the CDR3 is TGTGCCACCAGCAGACTCCCACAGGGAAACAATCAGCCCCAGCATTTT.

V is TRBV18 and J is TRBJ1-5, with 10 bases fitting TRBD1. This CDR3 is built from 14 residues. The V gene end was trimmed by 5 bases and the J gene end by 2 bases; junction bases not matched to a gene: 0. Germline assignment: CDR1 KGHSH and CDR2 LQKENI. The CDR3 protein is CASSGTGGNQPQHF. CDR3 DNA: TGTGCCAGCTCAGGGACAGGGGGCAATCAGCCCCAGCATTTT.

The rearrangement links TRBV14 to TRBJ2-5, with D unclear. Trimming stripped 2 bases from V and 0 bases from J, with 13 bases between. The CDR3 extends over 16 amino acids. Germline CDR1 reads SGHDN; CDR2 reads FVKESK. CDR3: CASSQTTDMYQETQYF. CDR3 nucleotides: TGTGCCAGCAGCCAAACAACTGACATGTACCAAGAGACCCAGTACTTC.

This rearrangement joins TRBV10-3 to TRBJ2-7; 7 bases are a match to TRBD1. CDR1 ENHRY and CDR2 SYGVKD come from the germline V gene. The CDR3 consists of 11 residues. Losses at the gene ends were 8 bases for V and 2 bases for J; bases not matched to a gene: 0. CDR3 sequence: CAIGTAYEQYF. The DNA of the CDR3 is TGTGCCATCGGGACAGCCTACGAGCAGTACTTC.